This record covers a single T cell receptor (beta chain). Controls matched for sex and age were healthy donors. Germline CDR1 reads LGHNA; CDR2 reads YNFKEQ. This CDR3 spans 14 amino acids. V was trimmed by 4 bases and J by 3 bases, leaving 10 bases between them. The sample originates from a study of CD8 T cells in Susac syndrome. RNA totalling about 0.45 to 1 ug underwent reverse transcription with random hexamers. Amplification of TCR beta CDR3 across 54 Vbeta and 13 Jbeta was performed with immunoSEQ multiplex PCR. One entry per CDR3 protein, called by TCRdb with MiXCR from the immunoSEQ multiplex PCR reads. The sample contains about 120,000 distinct CDR3 sequences, nearly 95% of which appear only once.

Sequenced: CD4+ T cells from PBMCs. The chain combines TRBV4-2 with TRBJ1-5, with D possibly matching TRBD1 (6 bases). The sequence derives from a human donor in good health. Written as DNA, the CDR3 is TGTGCCAGCAGCCTACACAGGGTCAATCAGCCCCAGCATTTT. Amino acid sequence: CASSLHRVNQPQHF.